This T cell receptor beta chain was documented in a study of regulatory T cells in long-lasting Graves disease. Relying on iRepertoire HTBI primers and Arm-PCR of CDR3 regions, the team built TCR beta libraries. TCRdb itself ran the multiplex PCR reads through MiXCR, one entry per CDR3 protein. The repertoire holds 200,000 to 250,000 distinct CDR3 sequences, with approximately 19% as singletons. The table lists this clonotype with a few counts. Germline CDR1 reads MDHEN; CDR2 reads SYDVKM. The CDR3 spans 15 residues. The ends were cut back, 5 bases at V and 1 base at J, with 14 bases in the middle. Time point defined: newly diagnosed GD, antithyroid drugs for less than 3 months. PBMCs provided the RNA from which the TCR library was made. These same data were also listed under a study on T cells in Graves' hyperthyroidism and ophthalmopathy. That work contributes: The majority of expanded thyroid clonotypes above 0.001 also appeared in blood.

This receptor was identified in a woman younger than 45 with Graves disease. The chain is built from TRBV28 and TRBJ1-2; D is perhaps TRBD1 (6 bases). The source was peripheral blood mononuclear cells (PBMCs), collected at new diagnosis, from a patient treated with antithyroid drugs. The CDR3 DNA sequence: TGTGCCAGCAGTCCGGGACAAGCACTTAACTATGGCTACACCTTC. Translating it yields CASSPGQALNYGYTF.